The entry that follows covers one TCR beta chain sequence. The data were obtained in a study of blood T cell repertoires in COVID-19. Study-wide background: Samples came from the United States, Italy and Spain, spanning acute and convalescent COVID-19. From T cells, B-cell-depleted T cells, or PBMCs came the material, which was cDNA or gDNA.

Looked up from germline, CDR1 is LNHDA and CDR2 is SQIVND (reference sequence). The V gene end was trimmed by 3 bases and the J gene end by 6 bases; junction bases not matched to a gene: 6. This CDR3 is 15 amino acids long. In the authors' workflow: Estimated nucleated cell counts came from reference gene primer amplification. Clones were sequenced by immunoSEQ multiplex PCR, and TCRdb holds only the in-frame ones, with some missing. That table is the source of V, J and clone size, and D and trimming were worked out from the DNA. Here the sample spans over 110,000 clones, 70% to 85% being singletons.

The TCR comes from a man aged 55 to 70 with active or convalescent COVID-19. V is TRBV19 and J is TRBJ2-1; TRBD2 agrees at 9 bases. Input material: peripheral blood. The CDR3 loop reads CASSINSGRSNEQFF. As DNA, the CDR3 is TGTGCCAGTAGTATTAATAGCGGGAGATCCAATGAGCAGTTCTTC.